This T cell receptor (beta chain) was retrieved from a study of T cell responses to AZD1222 COVID-19 vaccine. Assay: immunoSEQ multiplex PCR; the TCRdb copy retains only in-frame clones and omits some. Of about 97,000 clones listed, roughly 87% are singletons. The receptor was derived from an adult in good health. The sample was peripheral blood, taken on day 0 of AZD1222 vaccination.

The CDR3 DNA sequence: TGTGCCACCAGTGACCCTTGGTCCTACGAGCAGTACTTC. Translation: CATSDPWSYEQYF. J is TRBJ2-7 and V is TRBV24-1; the D is unclear. This CDR3 has 13 residues. Trimming took 4 bases from V and 1 from J, leaving 7 bases between them. CDR1 KGHDR and CDR2 SFDVKD come from the germline V gene.